The TCR beta chain under discussion was sequenced for a study of blood T cell repertoires in COVID-19. Germline loops: CDR1 GTSNPN, CDR2 SVGIG (reference sequence). V lost 3 bases and J lost 5, with 13 bases in between. This CDR3 is built from 13 residues. This table comes from immunoSEQ multiplex PCR, and its TCRdb copy is limited to in-frame clones, with some not included. The data contain more than 150,000 clones, approximately 90% of them singletons. A single count supports this clone. The specimen sequenced was PBMCs or T cells enriched from blood (not recorded which). V usage is TRBV30 and J usage is TRBJ2-5; TRBD2 might be the D (6 bases). This sequence originates from a woman in her 30s who had recovered from COVID-19. The CDR3 DNA sequence: TGTGCCTGGAGACGGGGGTTGAGGGAGACCCAGTACTTC. Its translation is CAWRRGLRETQYF.